These 14 T cell receptor beta chains share one sample of origin, sequenced in a study of Graves' ophthalmopathy and Graves' hyperthyroidism. The TCR beta CDR3 regions underwent amplification from RNA transcripts. HTBI primers primed a first-round RT-PCR, and a second-round multiplex PCR followed. TCRdb itself ran the multiplex PCR reads through MiXCR, one entry per CDR3 protein. The repertoire consists of hundreds of thousands of distinct CDR3 sequences, with around 50% occurring once and the leading ten covering approximately 44%. The sequenced material came from peripheral blood. Receptors originate from an adult man with Graves' ophthalmopathy.

This chain uses TRBV5-4 with TRBJ1-2; the D is unclear. This CDR3 has 13 amino acids. Germline assignment: CDR1 SGHNT and CDR2 YYREEE (reference sequence). V gave up 0 bases and J gave up 6 bases, with 9 bases separating them. CDR3 residues: CASSLVRGNGYTF. CDR3 DNA: TGTGCCAGCAGCTTGGTCCGAGGGAATGGCTACACCTTC. Based on the CDR3 plus reference TRBV5-4 and TRBJ1-2, the full variable domain is ETGVTQSPTHLIKTRGQQVTLRCSSQSGHNTVSWYQQALGQGPQFIFQYYREEENGRGNFPPRFSGLQFPNYSSELNVNALELDDSALYLCASSLVRGNGYTFGSGTRLTVV.

This clonotype was counted many times. In DNA, the CDR3 is TGTGCCACCAGCAGAGTCGTGGGATCAACGCCTGGAAACACCATATATTTT. Translation: CATSRVVGSTPGNTIYF. V gene TRBV15 combines with J gene TRBJ1-3; unclear D gene. The CDR3 loop spans 17 amino acids. Trimming pared 1 base from V and 2 bases from J, leaving 15 bases between. Germline V lookup: CDR1 LNHNV, CDR2 YYDKDF (reference sequence).

V and J are TRBV2 and TRBJ2-2; 10 positions match TRBD2. CDR1 SNHLY and CDR2 FYNNEI come from the germline V gene. V was clipped by 7 bases and J by 7 bases; unmatched bases: 9. The CDR3 spans 15 residues. The CDR3 loop is CASKWTSGFIGELFF. CDR3 bases: TGTGCCAGCAAGTGGACTAGCGGCTTCATCGGGGAGCTGTTTTTT.

This chain joins TRBV10-3 and TRBJ2-7; no clear D gene. CDR1 and CDR2 from the germline V gene are ENHRY and SYGVKD. This CDR3 is 11 amino acids long. V was pared by 5 bases and J by 4 bases, with 6 bases between. The DNA of the CDR3 is TGTGCCATCAGTTTAGAGTACGAGCAGTACTTC. It is translated as CAISLEYEQYF.

This chain connects TRBV20-1 to TRBJ1-1; 9 bases align to TRBD1. This CDR3 spans 15 amino acids. J was trimmed by 1 base and V by 5 bases; bases with no gene match: 8. The V gene's germline CDR1 is DFQATT and CDR2 SNEGSKA (reference sequence). The DNA for the CDR3 is TGCAGTGCTCCTAGACAGGGGGTTAAGAACACTGAAGCTTTCTTT. Encoded protein: CSAPRQGVKNTEAFF.

For this clonotype: A read error is possible here, since a much larger clone lies one base away. Because the CDR3 is missing its conserved closing phenylalanine or tryptophan, this is likely a read error. The chain has TRBV10-2 and TRBJ1-1; 7 positions agree with TRBD1. The CDR3 covers 13 residues. V gave up 3 bases and J gave up 4 bases; unmatched junction bases: 2. Looked up from germline, CDR1 is WSHSY and CDR2 is SAAADI. In nucleotides, the CDR3 is TGCGCCAGCAGTGATTCAGGGGGCACTGAAGCTTTCATT. Its translation is CASSDSGGTEAFI.

This chain uses TRBV20-1 with TRBJ1-1, with a possible D match to TRBD1 (5 bases). Germline lookup yields CDR1 DFQATT and CDR2 SNEGSKA (reference sequence). This CDR3 contains 13 residues. V lost 1 base to trimming and J lost 10 bases, with 16 bases between them. The CDR3 DNA is TGCAGTGCTAGAGGGGACCCGGGGCGTGGAGCTTTCTTT. As protein: CSARGDPGRGAFF.

This clonotype appeared many times. The chain joins TRBV7-8 to TRBJ2-5, with D perhaps matching TRBD2 (6 bases). Germline V gene lookup returns CDR1 SGHVS and CDR2 FQNEAQ. Trimming took 4 bases from V and 10 from J, leaving 13 bases between them. The CDR3 extends over 12 amino acids. The CDR3 DNA reads as TGTGCCAGCAGCTCCCCTTGGGGGGACCAGTACTTC. Protein product: CASSSPWGDQYF.

The chain carries TRBV7-9 and TRBJ2-7; TRBD1 matches at 8 bases. J gave up 3 bases and V 5 bases, and 3 bases lay outside the gene matches. The germline V gene has CDR1 SEHNR and CDR2 FQNEAQ (reference sequence). The CDR3 has 13 residues. This chain's CDR3 is CASSPTGDYEQYF. CDR3 coding DNA: TGTGCCAGCAGCCCGACAGGGGACTACGAGCAGTACTTC.

This rearrangement joins TRBV29-1 to TRBJ2-2, with a weak D call TRBD2 (5 bases). V was pared by 6 bases and J by 7 bases, with 15 bases between. The CDR3 is made up of 13 amino acids. Germline loops: CDR1 SQVTM, CDR2 ANQGSEA. The CDR3 region is CSVPGFRGGELFF. CDR3 sequence (DNA): TGCAGCGTCCCGGGGTTCCGGGGCGGGGAGCTGTTTTTT.

The CDR3 here is CASSPGFLGNTGELFF. CDR3 nucleotide sequence: TGCGCCAGCAGCCCAGGGTTTTTGGGGAACACCGGGGAGCTGTTTTTT. The chain joins TRBV4-1 to TRBJ2-2; D might be TRBD1 (5 bases). The CDR3 runs to 16 residues. The ends were cut back, 4 bases at V and 1 base at J, with 13 bases in the middle. Germline values: CDR1 MGHRA, CDR2 YSYEKL.

Here the CDR3 reads CATSEGGRGNQPQHF. The CDR3 nucleotides are TGTGCCACCAGTGAAGGTGGGAGAGGCAATCAGCCCCAGCATTTT. The rearrangement uses TRBV24-1 and TRBJ1-5; no firm D call. The CDR3 length is 15 residues. Trimming took 4 bases from V and 2 from J, leaving 11 bases between them. Germline lookup yields CDR1 KGHDR and CDR2 SFDVKD.

This chain joins TRBV29-1 and TRBJ2-7; 11 positions match TRBD2. The end of the DNA is better explained by TRBJ2-1, so the J call may be wrong. CDR3 length equals 14 residues. In germline, CDR1 is SQVTM, CDR2 ANQGSEA. CDR3: CSVGSGRAYNEQFF. As DNA, the CDR3 is TGCAGCGTCGGTAGCGGGAGGGCCTACAATGAGCAGTTCTTC.

This clonotype was seen more than once but under ten times. This chain joins TRBV7-3 and TRBJ2-7; tentatively, D is TRBD1 (5 bases). Trimming stripped 5 bases from V and 5 bases from J, with 13 bases between. The CDR3 extends over 13 amino acids. Per germline, CDR1 SGHTA and CDR2 FQGTGA. In nucleotides, the CDR3 is TGTGCCAGCAGCACAGGAAGGGGAAACGAGCAGTACTTC. As protein: CASSTGRGNEQYF. The full variable domain, in which reference TRBV7-3 and TRBJ2-7 provide the parts outside the CDR3, is GAGVSQTPSNKVTEKGKYVELRCDPISGHTALYWYRQSLGQGPEFLIYFQGTGAADDSGLPNDRFFAVRPEGSVSTLKIQRTERGDSAVYLCASSTGRGNEQYFGPGTRLTVT.